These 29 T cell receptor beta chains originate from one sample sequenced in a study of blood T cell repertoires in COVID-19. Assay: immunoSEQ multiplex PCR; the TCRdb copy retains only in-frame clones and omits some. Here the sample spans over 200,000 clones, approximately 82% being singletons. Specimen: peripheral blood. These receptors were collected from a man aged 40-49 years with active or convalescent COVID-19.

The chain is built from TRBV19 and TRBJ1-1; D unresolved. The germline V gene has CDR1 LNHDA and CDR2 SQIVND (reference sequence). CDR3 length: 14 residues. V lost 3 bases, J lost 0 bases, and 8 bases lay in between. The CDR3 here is CASSISQMNTEAFF. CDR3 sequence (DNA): TGTGCCAGTAGTATCAGTCAGATGAACACTGAAGCTTTCTTT.

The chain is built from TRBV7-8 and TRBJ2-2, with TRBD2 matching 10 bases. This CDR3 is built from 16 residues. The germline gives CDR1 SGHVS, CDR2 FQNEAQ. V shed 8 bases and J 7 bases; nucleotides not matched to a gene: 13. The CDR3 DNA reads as TGTGCCAGCCGGTCTTCTAGCGGGAGAACGGACGGGGAGCTGTTTTTT. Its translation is CASRSSSGRTDGELFF.

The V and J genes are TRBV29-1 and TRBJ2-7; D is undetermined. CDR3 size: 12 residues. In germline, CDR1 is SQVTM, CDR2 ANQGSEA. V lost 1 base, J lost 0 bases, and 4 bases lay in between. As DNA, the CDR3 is TGCAGCGTTGAAGTAAACTCCTACGAGCAGTACTTC. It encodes CSVEVNSYEQYF.

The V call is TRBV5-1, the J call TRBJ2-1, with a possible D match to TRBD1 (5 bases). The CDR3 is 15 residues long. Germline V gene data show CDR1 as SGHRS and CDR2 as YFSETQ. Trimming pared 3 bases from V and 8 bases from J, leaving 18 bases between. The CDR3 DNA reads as TGCGCCAGCAGCTACCGGCAGGGTCTTACCGATGAGCAGTTCTTC. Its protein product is CASSYRQGLTDEQFF.

The CDR3 is CASSTGSPGVAVEAFF. The CDR3 region has the DNA TGTGCCAGCTCTACAGGGTCCCCGGGTGTGGCCGTTGAAGCTTTCTTT. V and J are TRBV28 and TRBJ1-1; D is possibly TRBD1 (6 bases). CDR1 is MDHEN and CDR2 is SYDVKM in the germline V gene. V was pared by 8 bases and J by 7 bases, with 26 bases between. This CDR3 spans 16 amino acids.

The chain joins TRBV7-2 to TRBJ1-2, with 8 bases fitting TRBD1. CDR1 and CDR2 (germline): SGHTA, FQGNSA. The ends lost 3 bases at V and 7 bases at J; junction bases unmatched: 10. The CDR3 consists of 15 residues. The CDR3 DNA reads TGTGCCAGCAGCTTTTGGGACAGGTCGTCATCTGGCTACACCTTC. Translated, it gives CASSFWDRSSSGYTF.

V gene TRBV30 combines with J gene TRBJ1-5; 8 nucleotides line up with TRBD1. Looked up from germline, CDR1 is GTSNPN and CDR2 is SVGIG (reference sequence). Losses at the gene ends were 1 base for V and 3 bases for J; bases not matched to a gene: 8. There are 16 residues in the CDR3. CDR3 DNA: TGTGCCTGGAGTGCTCCAGGGGGCCAATACAATCAGCCCCAGCATTTT. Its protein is CAWSAPGGQYNQPQHF.

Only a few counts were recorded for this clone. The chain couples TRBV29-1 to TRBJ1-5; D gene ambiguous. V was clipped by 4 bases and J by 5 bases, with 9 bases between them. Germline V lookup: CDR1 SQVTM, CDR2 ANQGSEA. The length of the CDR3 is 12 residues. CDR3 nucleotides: TGCAGCGTTGGGTATGCGGATCAGCCCCAGCATTTT. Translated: CSVGYADQPQHF.

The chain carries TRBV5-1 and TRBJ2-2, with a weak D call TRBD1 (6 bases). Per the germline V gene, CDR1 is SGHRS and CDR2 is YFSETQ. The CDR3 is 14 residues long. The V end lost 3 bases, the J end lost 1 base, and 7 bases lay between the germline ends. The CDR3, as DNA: TGCGCCAGCAGCTCGGGACAGAACACCGGGGAGCTGTTTTTT. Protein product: CASSSGQNTGELFF.

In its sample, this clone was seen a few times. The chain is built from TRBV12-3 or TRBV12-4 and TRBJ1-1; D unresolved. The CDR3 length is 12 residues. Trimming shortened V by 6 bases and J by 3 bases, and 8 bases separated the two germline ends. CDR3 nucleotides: TGTGCCAGCAGCCCCTCTTACACTGAAGCTTTCTTT. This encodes CASSPSYTEAFF.

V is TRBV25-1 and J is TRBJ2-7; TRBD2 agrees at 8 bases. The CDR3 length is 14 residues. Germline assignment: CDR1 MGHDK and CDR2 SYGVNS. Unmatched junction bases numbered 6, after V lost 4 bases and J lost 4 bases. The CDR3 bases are TGTGCCAGCAGTGGGAGACTAGCGAGGTACGAGCAGTACTTC. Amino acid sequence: CASSGRLARYEQYF.

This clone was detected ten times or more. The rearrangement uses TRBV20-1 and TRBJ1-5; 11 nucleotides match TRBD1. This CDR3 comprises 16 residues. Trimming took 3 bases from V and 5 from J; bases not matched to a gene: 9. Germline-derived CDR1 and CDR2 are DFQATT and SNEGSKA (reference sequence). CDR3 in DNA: TGCAGTGCTAGTAAGGGGACAGGGGGAGGGGATCAGCCCCAGCATTTT. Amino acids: CSASKGTGGGDQPQHF.

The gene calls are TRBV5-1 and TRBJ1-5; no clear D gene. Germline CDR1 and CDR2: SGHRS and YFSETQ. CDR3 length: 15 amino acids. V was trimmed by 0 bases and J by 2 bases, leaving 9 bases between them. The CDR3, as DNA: TGCGCCAGCAGCTTGGAAAGCGGGGGCAATCAGCCCCAGCATTTT. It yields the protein CASSLESGGNQPQHF.

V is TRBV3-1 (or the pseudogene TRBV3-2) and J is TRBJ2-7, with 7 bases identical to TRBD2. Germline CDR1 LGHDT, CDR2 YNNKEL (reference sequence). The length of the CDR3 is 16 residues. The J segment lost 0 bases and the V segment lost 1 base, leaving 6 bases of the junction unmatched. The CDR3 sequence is CASSQGALANSYEQYF. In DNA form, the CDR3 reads TGTGCCAGCAGCCAAGGGGCACTAGCGAACTCCTACGAGCAGTACTTC.

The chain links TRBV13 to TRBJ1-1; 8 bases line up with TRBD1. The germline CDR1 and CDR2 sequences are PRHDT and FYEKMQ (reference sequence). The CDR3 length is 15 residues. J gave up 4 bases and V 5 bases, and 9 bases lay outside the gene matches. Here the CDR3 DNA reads TGTGCCAGCAGCCCCCGGACAGGGTGGGCCACTGAAGCTTTCTTT. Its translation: CASSPRTGWATEAFF.

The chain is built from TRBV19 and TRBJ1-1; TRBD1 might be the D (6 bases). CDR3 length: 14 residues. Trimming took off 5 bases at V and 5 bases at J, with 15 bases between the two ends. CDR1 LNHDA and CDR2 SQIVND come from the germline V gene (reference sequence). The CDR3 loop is CASSPAGAWTEAFF. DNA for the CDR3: TGTGCCAGTAGTCCAGCAGGGGCTTGGACTGAAGCTTTCTTT.

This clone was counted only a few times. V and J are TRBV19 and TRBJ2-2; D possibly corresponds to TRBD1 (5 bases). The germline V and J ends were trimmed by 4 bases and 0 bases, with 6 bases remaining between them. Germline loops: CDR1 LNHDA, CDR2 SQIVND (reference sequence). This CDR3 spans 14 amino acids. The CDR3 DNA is TGTGCCAGTAGTAGGGGCGCGAACACCGGGGAGCTGTTTTTT. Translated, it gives CASSRGANTGELFF.

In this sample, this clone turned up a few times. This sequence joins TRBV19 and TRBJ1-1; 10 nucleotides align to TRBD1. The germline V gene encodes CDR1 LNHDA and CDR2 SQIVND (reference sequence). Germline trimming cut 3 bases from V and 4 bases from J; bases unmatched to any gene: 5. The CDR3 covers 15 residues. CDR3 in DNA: TGTGCCAGTAGTATCGGGTGGACAGGGGGCACTGAAGCTTTCTTT. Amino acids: CASSIGWTGGTEAFF.

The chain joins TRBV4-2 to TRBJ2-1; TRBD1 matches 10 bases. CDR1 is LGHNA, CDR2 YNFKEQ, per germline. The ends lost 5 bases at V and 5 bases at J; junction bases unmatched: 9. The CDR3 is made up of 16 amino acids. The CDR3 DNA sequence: TGTGCCAGCAGCGCCACGGGACAGGGGTCCGACAATGAGCAGTTCTTC. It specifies CASSATGQGSDNEQFF.

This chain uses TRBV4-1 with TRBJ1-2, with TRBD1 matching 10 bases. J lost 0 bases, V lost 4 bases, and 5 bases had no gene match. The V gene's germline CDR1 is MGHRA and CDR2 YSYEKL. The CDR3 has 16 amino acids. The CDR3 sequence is CASSPIGTGANYGYTF. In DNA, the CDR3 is TGCGCCAGCAGCCCAATTGGGACAGGGGCTAACTATGGCTACACCTTC.

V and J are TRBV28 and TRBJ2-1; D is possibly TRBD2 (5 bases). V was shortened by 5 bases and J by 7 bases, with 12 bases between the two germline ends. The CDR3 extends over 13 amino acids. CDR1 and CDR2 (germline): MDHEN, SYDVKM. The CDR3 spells CASSRATRNEQFF. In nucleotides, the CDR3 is TGTGCCAGCAGTCGGGCTACTAGGAATGAGCAGTTCTTC.

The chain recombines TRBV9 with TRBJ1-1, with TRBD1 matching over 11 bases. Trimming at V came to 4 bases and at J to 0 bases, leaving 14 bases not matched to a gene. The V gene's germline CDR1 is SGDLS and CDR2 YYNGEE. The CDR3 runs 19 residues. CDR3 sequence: CASSPSRGGTGGMNTEAFF. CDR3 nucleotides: TGTGCCAGCAGCCCTAGTAGAGGAGGGACAGGGGGGATGAACACTGAAGCTTTCTTT.

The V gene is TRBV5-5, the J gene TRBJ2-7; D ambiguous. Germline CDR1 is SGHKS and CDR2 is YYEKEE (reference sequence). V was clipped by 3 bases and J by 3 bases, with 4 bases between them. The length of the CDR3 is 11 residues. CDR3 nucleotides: TGTGCCAGCAGCTCGTTCTACGAGCAGTACTTC. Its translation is CASSSFYEQYF. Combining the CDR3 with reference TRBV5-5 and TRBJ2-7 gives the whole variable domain DAGVTQSPTHLIKTRGQQVTLRCSPISGHKSVSWYQQVLGQGPQFIFQYYEKEERGRGNFPDRFSARQFPNYSSELNVNALLLGDSALYLCASSSFYEQYFGPGTRLTVT.

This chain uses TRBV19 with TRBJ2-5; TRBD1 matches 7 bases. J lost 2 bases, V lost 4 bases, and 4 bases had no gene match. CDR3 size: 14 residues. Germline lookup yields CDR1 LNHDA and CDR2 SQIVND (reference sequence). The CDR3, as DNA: TGTGCCAGTAGTACTCGACAGGGACAAGAGACCCAGTACTTC. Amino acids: CASSTRQGQETQYF.

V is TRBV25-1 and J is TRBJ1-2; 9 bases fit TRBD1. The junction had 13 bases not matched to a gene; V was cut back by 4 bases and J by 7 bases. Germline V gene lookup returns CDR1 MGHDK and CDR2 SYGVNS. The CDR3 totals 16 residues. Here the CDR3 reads CASSGRFGTGFSGYTF. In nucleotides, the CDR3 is TGTGCCAGCAGTGGTAGGTTCGGGACAGGGTTCAGTGGCTACACCTTC.

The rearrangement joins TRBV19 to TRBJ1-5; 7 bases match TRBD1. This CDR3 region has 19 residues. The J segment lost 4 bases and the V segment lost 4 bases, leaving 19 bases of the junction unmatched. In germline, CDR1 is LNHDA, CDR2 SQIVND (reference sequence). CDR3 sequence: CASSTATFTRQGRNQPQHF. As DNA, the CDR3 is TGTGCCAGTAGTACCGCAACCTTTACTCGACAGGGAAGGAATCAGCCCCAGCATTTT.

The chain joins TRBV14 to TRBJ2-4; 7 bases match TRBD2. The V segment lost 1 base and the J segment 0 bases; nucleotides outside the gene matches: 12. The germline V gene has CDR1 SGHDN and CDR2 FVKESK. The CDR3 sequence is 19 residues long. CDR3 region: CASSQGPGREAVAKNIQYF. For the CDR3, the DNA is TGTGCCAGCAGCCAAGGTCCAGGGAGGGAGGCTGTAGCCAAAAACATTCAGTACTTC.

DNA for the CDR3: TGTGCCAGTAGTAGCGACAGGTCCACTGAAGCTTTCTTT. Residues: CASSSDRSTEAFF. The chain carries TRBV19 and TRBJ1-1; D possibly corresponds to TRBD1 (6 bases). Germline CDR1 and CDR2: LNHDA and SQIVND (reference sequence). Trimming took 4 bases from V and 4 from J, leaving 10 bases between them. The CDR3 has 13 residues.

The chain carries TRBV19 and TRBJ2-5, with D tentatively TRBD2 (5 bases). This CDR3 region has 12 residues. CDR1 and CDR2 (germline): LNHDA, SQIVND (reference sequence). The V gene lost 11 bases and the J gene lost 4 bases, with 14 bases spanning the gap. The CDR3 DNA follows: TGTGCCGCCGGCGGGTGGGGAGAGACCCAGTACTTC. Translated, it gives CAAGGWGETQYF.